This passage covers 17 T cell receptor beta chains from one sample sequenced in a study of blood T cell repertoires in COVID-19. Data came from immunoSEQ multiplex PCR; TCRdb stores just in-frame clones and leaves some out. The sample comprises about 350,000 clones, roughly 90% of which are singletons, and roughly a tenth rests with the top ten. The sequencing input was peripheral blood. These receptors all come from a man aged 25 to 40 with COVID-19, enrolled during active disease.

This clone has only one observation. V gene TRBV4-2 combines with J gene TRBJ2-2, with 10 positions matching TRBD1. The germline V gene has CDR1 LGHNA and CDR2 YNFKEQ. Germline trimming cut 0 bases from V and 6 bases from J; bases unmatched to any gene: 10. The CDR3 sequence is 18 residues long. The CDR3 DNA reads TGTGCCAGCAGCCAAGACGGGGATGGGACAGGGGTGGCCGGGGAGCTGTTTTTT. Protein: CASSQDGDGTGVAGELFF.

The chain uses TRBV24-1 and TRBJ2-2, with D tentatively TRBD2 (6 bases). The ends were cut back, 9 bases at V and 5 bases at J, with 15 bases in the middle. The germline V gene has CDR1 KGHDR and CDR2 SFDVKD. The CDR3 totals 14 residues. The CDR3 coding sequence is TGTGCCACCTCCGGGACTCGAGGGACCGGGGAGCTGTTTTTT. This gives the protein CATSGTRGTGELFF.

This chain links TRBV6-5 with TRBJ1-1, with D possibly matching TRBD1 (5 bases). The CDR3 loop spans 14 amino acids. Trimming pared 5 bases from V and 0 bases from J, leaving 10 bases between. Germline CDR1 reads MNHEY; CDR2 reads SVGAGI. The CDR3 bases are TGTGCCAGCAGTAGGACACCAATGAACACTGAAGCTTTCTTT. Translation: CASSRTPMNTEAFF.

This clone was detected only once. The chain carries TRBV6-5 and TRBJ1-2; 11 bases match TRBD1. Germline CDR1 and CDR2: MNHEY and SVGAGI. CDR3 length: 15 amino acids. The junction had 6 bases not matched to a gene; V was cut back by 2 bases and J by 7 bases. CDR3 loop: CASSYRDRGEFGYTF. The CDR3 DNA reads as TGTGCCAGCAGTTACAGGGACAGGGGGGAGTTTGGCTACACCTTC.

This clone has only one observation. The chain uses TRBV10-3 and TRBJ2-1; D gene unclear. V gave up 8 bases and J gave up 6 bases, with 14 bases separating them. The CDR3 length is 13 residues. Per germline, CDR1 ENHRY and CDR2 SYGVKD. The CDR3 loop reads CAILNRVLNEQFF. In DNA form, the CDR3 reads TGTGCCATCCTAAACCGGGTCCTCAATGAGCAGTTCTTC.

This clone has just a few counts. The chain links TRBV5-5 to TRBJ2-1, with 7 bases that match TRBD2. Germline V gene sequence: CDR1 SGHKS, CDR2 YYEKEE (reference sequence). This CDR3 spans 18 amino acids. V trimming: 5 bases; J trimming: 0 bases; junction bases outside the gene matches: 14. The CDR3 sequence is CASRVGGSLSLSYNEQFF. The DNA of the CDR3 is TGTGCCAGCAGGGTGGGAGGGAGTCTCTCTCTCTCCTACAATGAGCAGTTCTTC.

The CDR3 bases are TGTGCCAGCAGCCCCGGACGGGATAGCTATAATTCACCCCTCCACTTT. Protein sequence: CASSPGRDSYNSPLHF. The chain employs TRBV7-9 and TRBJ1-6, with D unresolved. With 5 bases removed from V and 3 bases from J, the gap between germline ends came to 14 bases. CDR1 and CDR2 (germline): SEHNR, FQNEAQ (reference sequence). The CDR3 runs to 16 residues.

The chain couples TRBV20-1 to TRBJ2-7; tentative D call: TRBD2 (5 bases). V lost 8 bases, J lost 2 bases, and 10 bases lay in between. The CDR3 runs to 11 residues. Germline V gene sequence: CDR1 DFQATT, CDR2 SNEGSKA (reference sequence). CDR3 coding DNA: TGCAGTCCGGACTCCCCCTACGAGCAGTACTTC. Residues: CSPDSPYEQYF.

In this sample, this clone turned up once. The rearrangement joins TRBV7-9 to TRBJ1-6; TRBD1 matches 8 bases. CDR3 length equals 14 residues. V lost 6 bases to trimming and J lost 7 bases; unmatched junction nucleotides: 5. Germline loops: CDR1 SEHNR, CDR2 FQNEAQ (reference sequence). The CDR3 nucleotides read TGTGCCAGCAGAGGACAGGGTTTGAATTCACCCCTCCACTTT. Translated: CASRGQGLNSPLHF.

The chain combines TRBV7-2 with TRBJ2-3; TRBD1 matches 10 bases. Germline-derived CDR1 and CDR2 are SGHTA and FQGNSA. Unmatched junction bases numbered 4, after V lost 2 bases and J lost 5 bases. The CDR3 contains 15 residues. The CDR3: CASSLMGQGIDTQYF. The CDR3 DNA sequence: TGTGCCAGCAGCTTAATGGGACAGGGGATAGATACGCAGTATTTT.

The chain joins TRBV5-6 to TRBJ1-2; D is unresolved. The CDR3 consists of 13 residues. Trimming removed 0 bases at V and 5 bases at J, with 8 bases between. Germline V lookup: CDR1 SGHDT, CDR2 YYEEEE. The CDR3 DNA is TGTGCCAGCAGCTTGGAGCTAACGTATGGCTACACCTTC. Protein product: CASSLELTYGYTF.

The rearrangement joins TRBV9 to TRBJ2-4, with a tentative D call TRBD2 (7 bases). With 0 bases removed from V and 9 bases from J, the gap between germline ends came to 16 bases. The CDR3 covers 15 residues. Germline V gene lookup returns CDR1 SGDLS and CDR2 YYNGEE. CDR3 in amino acids: CASSVGGGAGSIQYF. The CDR3 DNA sequence: TGTGCCAGCAGCGTAGGAGGGGGGGCCGGGAGCATTCAGTACTTC.

The chain links TRBV5-1 to TRBJ1-2; D gene uncertain. Trimming stripped 1 base from V and 0 bases from J, with 13 bases between. The length of the CDR3 is 16 residues. The germline V gene has CDR1 SGHRS and CDR2 YFSETQ. The CDR3 is CASSLTALKANYGYTF. In nucleotides, the CDR3 is TGCGCCAGCAGCTTGACAGCCTTAAAAGCTAACTATGGCTACACCTTC.

The rearrangement uses TRBV28 and TRBJ2-3; the match to TRBD1 covers 7 bases. The germline CDR1 and CDR2 sequences are MDHEN and SYDVKM. The CDR3 totals 17 residues. Losses at the gene ends were 3 bases for V and 2 bases for J; bases not matched to a gene: 11. The CDR3 region is CASSLSYRGPSTDTQYF. The CDR3 region has the DNA TGTGCCAGCAGTTTGTCGTACAGGGGTCCCTCCACAGATACGCAGTATTTT.

V gene TRBV7-2 combines with J gene TRBJ1-2; 7 nucleotides match TRBD1. The germline CDR1 and CDR2 sequences are SGHTA and FQGNSA. The V and J ends lost 3 bases and 1 base, in that order; junction bases with no gene match: 5. This CDR3 is 15 amino acids long. The CDR3: CASSLRDSVNYGYTF. The DNA of the CDR3 is TGTGCCAGCAGCTTGAGGGACAGCGTTAACTATGGCTACACCTTC.

This clone is a singleton in its sample. The V gene is TRBV4-3, the J gene TRBJ1-4; 10 nucleotides align to TRBD1. CDR1 is LGHNA and CDR2 is YSLEER in the germline V gene. The CDR3 is 17 residues long. V shed 5 bases and J 1 base; nucleotides not matched to a gene: 7. The CDR3 DNA follows: TGCGCCAGCAGCGGGACAGGGGACGGCCTAACTAATGAAAAACTGTTTTTT. Translating it yields CASSGTGDGLTNEKLFF.

The chain uses TRBV4-3 and TRBJ1-1, with D maybe TRBD1 (5 bases). The germline gives CDR1 LGHNA, CDR2 YSLEER. Trimming cost V 4 bases and J 1 base, with 13 bases left between them. The length of the CDR3 is 15 residues. This CDR3 is CASSPGRGTNTEAFF. In DNA form, the CDR3 reads TGCGCCAGCAGCCCCGGGCGGGGGACGAACACTGAAGCTTTCTTT.